This T cell receptor beta chain was obtained from a study of CD8+CD57+ T cells in acquired aplastic anemia. Germline V gene data show CDR1 as MGHDK and CDR2 as SYGVNS. CDR3 size: 13 residues. V was trimmed by 4 bases and J by 7 bases, leaving 13 bases between them. It was genomic DNA that served as the template for profiling TCR beta VDJ and CDR3. Via MiXCR, TCRdb re-called the reads, giving one row per CDR3 protein. The data show 98,000 or so distinct CDR3 sequences, 51% seen once. This receptor was identified in a human donor in good health, serving as a control. The chain is built from TRBV25-1 and TRBJ1-2; TRBD1 is a possible D gene (5 bases). Sequencing used sorted CD4+, CD8+, or CD8+CD57+ T cells (not recorded which) from PBMCs. The CDR3 region is CASSADRSIGYTF. The CDR3 nucleotides read TGTGCCAGCAGTGCTGACAGATCTATTGGCTACACCTTC.